Below, 5 T cell receptor beta chains from the same sample are listed, as sequenced in a study of tumor-infiltrating lymphocytes in localized non-small cell lung cancer. Some clones are missing from TCRdb's copy, which holds only in-frame ones; the method was immunoSEQ multiplex PCR. The sample contains about 12,000 clones, 85% to 90% of which appear only once. Material: lung tumor tissue. The source is a human donor with non-small cell lung cancer.

This clone was observed once. This chain uses TRBV6-1 with TRBJ1-1, with D unresolved. CDR3 length: 16 residues. V was trimmed by 0 bases and J by 1 base, leaving 12 bases between them. Looked up from germline, CDR1 is MNHNS and CDR2 is SASEGT. The CDR3 nucleotides are TGTGCCAGCAGTGAAGCGCTCCGGCAGAGGAACACTGAAGCTTTCTTT. It specifies CASSEALRQRNTEAFF.

The V and J genes are TRBV5-4 and TRBJ2-3, with TRBD2 identical over 7 bases. V lost 2 bases to trimming and J lost 0 bases; unmatched junction nucleotides: 6. Germline values: CDR1 SGHNT, CDR2 YYREEE (reference sequence). The CDR3 runs to 16 residues. The CDR3 DNA reads TGTGCCAGCAGCTTCCTCGGTAGCGGGAGCACAGATACGCAGTATTTT. Translated: CASSFLGSGSTDTQYF.

The rearrangement joins TRBV25-1 to TRBJ2-1; tentatively, D is TRBD2 (5 bases). There are 16 residues in the CDR3. From germline, CDR1 is MGHDK and CDR2 SYGVNS. V gave up 6 bases and J gave up 2 bases, with 17 bases separating them. The CDR3 sequence: CASREGGWGAYNEQFF. The DNA for the CDR3 is TGTGCCAGCAGAGAAGGCGGGTGGGGTGCCTACAATGAGCAGTTCTTC. Using reference TRBV25-1 and TRBJ2-1 for the parts outside the CDR3, the full variable domain is EADIYQTPRYLVIGTGKKITLECSQTMGHDKMYWYQQDPGMELHLIHYSYGVNSTEKGDLSSESTVSRIRTEHFPLTLESARPSHTSQYLCASREGGWGAYNEQFFGPGTRLTVL.

The chain joins TRBV27 to TRBJ2-7; the D call may be TRBD1 or TRBD2 (5 bases each). The germline gives CDR1 MNHEY, CDR2 SMNVEV (reference sequence). V dropped 7 bases and J dropped 8 bases, with 18 bases sitting between them. This CDR3 spans 13 amino acids. The CDR3 loop reads CASKFAGSTKQYF. The DNA of the CDR3 is TGTGCCAGCAAGTTTGCAGGGAGTACGAAGCAGTACTTC.

The rearrangement links TRBV6-1 to TRBJ1-5; maybe TRBD1 (5 bases). Germline CDR1 is MNHNS and CDR2 is SASEGT. V lost 10 bases, J lost 5 bases, and 18 bases lay in between. The CDR3 covers 14 residues. The CDR3 coding sequence is TGTGCCACCAAAAGGGACTGGGGGGATCAGCCCCAGCATTTT. Translation: CATKRDWGDQPQHF.